Listed below are T cell receptor beta chains from one sample, sequenced in a study of T cells in Graves' hyperthyroidism and ophthalmopathy. A single record per CDR3 protein comes from TCRdb applying MiXCR to the multiplex PCR reads. The sample records 400,000 to 550,000 distinct CDR3 sequences, roughly 14% being singletons. Sequencing was performed on blood. These receptors were obtained from a woman aged 18-35 years with Graves' hyperthyroidism. The CDR3 runs from the conserved cysteine through the conserved F or W. A D gene is named only where the DNA matches it firmly. Expanded clones get a size class; other rows say once, few or many, or leave the size out.

d_call: .
clone_size: few
v_call: TRBV20-1
j_call: TRBJ2-4
cdr3_length: 12
cdr3_aa: CSVYFRGDIQYF
cdr3_nt: TGCAGTGTGTACTTTAGAGGGGACATTCAGTACTTC

d_call: .
clone_size: once
v_call: TRBV2
j_call: TRBJ1-2
cdr3_length: 12
cdr3_aa: CASNGGSDGYTF
cdr3_nt: TGTGCCAGTAATGGGGGTTCCGATGGCTACACCTTC

d_call: .
clone_size: .
v_call: TRBV11-3
j_call: TRBJ2-1
cdr3_length: 15
cdr3_aa: CASSPRDGVYNEQFF
cdr3_nt: TGTGCCAGCAGCCCGCGGGATGGGGTCTACAATGAGCAGTTCTTC

d_call: .
clone_size: many
v_call: TRBV11-3
j_call: TRBJ1-2
cdr3_length: 16
cdr3_aa: CASSPSYRDRSYGYTF
cdr3_nt: TGTGCCAGCAGCCCGAGTTACAGGGACCGGAGCTATGGCTACACCTTC

d_call: .
clone_size: many
v_call: TRBV12-3/TRBV12-4
j_call: TRBJ1-1
cdr3_length: 12
cdr3_aa: CASGRGNTEAFF
cdr3_nt: TGTGCCTCCGGGCGGGGGAACACTGAAGCTTTCTTT

d_call: .
clone_size: many
v_call: TRBV12-3/TRBV12-4
j_call: TRBJ2-1
cdr3_length: 14
cdr3_aa: CASSLLNRDGEQFF
cdr3_nt: TGTGCCAGCAGTTTACTCAACAGGGATGGTGAGCAGTTCTTC

d_call: .
clone_size: .
v_call: TRBV19
j_call: TRBJ1-1
cdr3_length: 13
cdr3_aa: CASSILGRTEAFF
cdr3_nt: TGTGCCAGTAGTATCCTAGGGAGGACTGAAGCTTTCTTT

d_call: TRBD2
clone_size: .
v_call: TRBV13
j_call: TRBJ2-3
cdr3_length: 15
cdr3_aa: CASSRASGNTDTQYF
cdr3_nt: TGTGCCAGCAGCCGGGCTAGCGGGAACACAGATACGCAGTATTTT

d_call: TRBD2
clone_size: many
v_call: TRBV19
j_call: TRBJ2-3
cdr3_length: 15
cdr3_aa: CASRRGAGSTDTQYF
cdr3_nt: TGTGCCAGTAGGCGGGGGGCGGGAAGCACAGATACGCAGTATTTT

d_call: TRBD2
clone_size: many
v_call: TRBV14
j_call: TRBJ2-1
cdr3_length: 17
cdr3_aa: CASSQDVGLAPRNEQFF
cdr3_nt: TGTGCCAGCAGCCAAGATGTGGGACTAGCGCCTCGGAATGAGCAGTTCTTC

d_call: .
clone_size: few
v_call: TRBV6-2/TRBV6-3
j_call: TRBJ2-3
cdr3_length: 14
cdr3_aa: CATGGGGTPDTQYF
cdr3_nt: TGTGCCACCGGGGGCGGGGGTACCCCAGATACGCAGTATTTT

d_call: .
clone_size: many
v_call: TRBV5-4
j_call: TRBJ2-3
cdr3_length: 18
cdr3_aa: CASSPGNLASKPTDTQYF
cdr3_nt: TGTGCCAGCAGCCCTGGGAACCTAGCGTCTAAACCCACAGATACGCAGTATTTT

d_call: TRBD2
clone_size: .
v_call: TRBV20-1
j_call: TRBJ2-1
cdr3_length: 15
cdr3_aa: CSAREAGKVYNEQFF
cdr3_nt: TGCAGTGCTAGAGAAGCGGGAAAGGTCTACAATGAGCAGTTCTTC

d_call: .
clone_size: many
v_call: TRBV7-2
j_call: TRBJ2-1
cdr3_length: 12
cdr3_aa: CASSPGTNEQFF
cdr3_nt: TGTGCCAGCAGCCCCGGGACCAATGAGCAGTTCTTC

d_call: .
clone_size: many
v_call: TRBV29-1
j_call: TRBJ2-5
cdr3_length: 14
cdr3_aa: CSVEGGGAGETQYF
cdr3_nt: TGCAGCGTTGAAGGAGGGGGGGCCGGCGAGACCCAGTACTTC

d_call: TRBD1
clone_size: many
v_call: TRBV29-1
j_call: TRBJ1-2
cdr3_length: 12
cdr3_aa: CSVNSQGAGYTF
cdr3_nt: TGCAGCGTTAATTCACAGGGGGCTGGCTACACCTTC

d_call: TRBD2
clone_size: many
v_call: TRBV19
j_call: TRBJ2-5
cdr3_length: 16
cdr3_aa: CASSVLAGRTEETQYF
cdr3_nt: TGTGCCAGTAGTGTACTAGCGGGACGCACTGAAGAGACCCAGTACTTC

d_call: .
clone_size: many
v_call: TRBV12-3/TRBV12-4
j_call: TRBJ2-3
cdr3_length: 14
cdr3_aa: CASSLRESTDTQYF
cdr3_nt: TGTGCCAGCAGTTTAAGAGAGAGCACAGATACGCAGTATTTT

d_call: .
clone_size: many
v_call: TRBV3-1
j_call: TRBJ2-1
cdr3_length: 14
cdr3_aa: CASSPDGRPFEQFF
cdr3_nt: TGTGCCAGCAGCCCGGACGGACGCCCGTTTGAGCAGTTCTTC

d_call: TRBD2
clone_size: few
v_call: TRBV18
j_call: TRBJ2-1
cdr3_length: 14
cdr3_aa: CASSPPGLANEQFF
cdr3_nt: TGTGCCAGCTCACCACCGGGACTAGCCAATGAGCAGTTCTTC

d_call: .
clone_size: many
v_call: TRBV10-1
j_call: TRBJ2-1
cdr3_length: 13
cdr3_aa: CASSENPMGEQFF
cdr3_nt: TGCGCCAGCAGTGAAAATCCCATGGGTGAGCAGTTCTTC

d_call: .
clone_size: many
v_call: TRBV6-5
j_call: TRBJ2-2
cdr3_length: 16
cdr3_aa: CASSYFRGEGTGELFF
cdr3_nt: TGTGCCAGCAGTTACTTCAGGGGGGAGGGGACCGGGGAGCTGTTTTTT

d_call: TRBD1
clone_size: .
v_call: TRBV5-4
j_call: TRBJ2-7
cdr3_length: 14
cdr3_aa: CASSLAGTGYEQYF
cdr3_nt: TGTGCCAGCAGCTTGGCCGGGACAGGATACGAGCAGTACTTC

d_call: .
clone_size: many
v_call: TRBV3-1
j_call: TRBJ2-1
cdr3_length: 12
cdr3_aa: CASSQLRNEQFF
cdr3_nt: TGTGCCAGCAGCCAACTCCGCAATGAGCAGTTCTTC

d_call: TRBD1
clone_size: many
v_call: TRBV12-5
j_call: TRBJ1-1
cdr3_length: 15
cdr3_aa: CASGLGGGFGTEAFF
cdr3_nt: TGTGCTAGTGGTTTGGGAGGGGGCTTCGGCACTGAAGCTTTCTTT

d_call: TRBD1
clone_size: few
v_call: TRBV11-3
j_call: TRBJ1-4
cdr3_length: 14
cdr3_aa: CASSNRDRTEKLFF
cdr3_nt: TGTGCCAGCAGCAACCGGGACAGGACCGAAAAACTGTTTTTT

d_call: .
clone_size: many
v_call: TRBV11-2
j_call: TRBJ1-2
cdr3_length: 12
cdr3_aa: CASSRTEYGYTF
cdr3_nt: TGTGCCAGCAGCCGGACAGAGTATGGCTACACCTTC

d_call: TRBD1
clone_size: many
v_call: TRBV7-9
j_call: TRBJ1-1
cdr3_length: 14
cdr3_aa: CASSLQGVGTEAFF
cdr3_nt: TGTGCCAGCAGCTTGCAGGGGGTGGGCACTGAAGCTTTCTTT

d_call: TRBD1
clone_size: few
v_call: TRBV29-1
j_call: TRBJ2-7
cdr3_length: 12
cdr3_aa: CSVQDRDYEQYF
cdr3_nt: TGCAGCGTCCAGGACAGGGACTACGAGCAGTACTTC

d_call: TRBD1
clone_size: many
v_call: TRBV2
j_call: TRBJ2-7
cdr3_length: 12
cdr3_aa: CASGWGQGEQYF
cdr3_nt: TGTGCCAGCGGATGGGGACAGGGTGAGCAGTACTTC

d_call: .
clone_size: .
v_call: TRBV10-3
j_call: TRBJ1-1
cdr3_length: 14
cdr3_aa: CAISDDGGRTEAFF
cdr3_nt: TGTGCCATCAGTGACGACGGGGGTCGAACTGAAGCTTTCTTT

d_call: .
clone_size: .
v_call: TRBV27
j_call: TRBJ1-1
cdr3_length: 14
cdr3_aa: CASRFDRGVTEAFF
cdr3_nt: TGTGCCAGCCGCTTCGACCGGGGGGTAACTGAAGCTTTCTTT

d_call: .
clone_size: many
v_call: TRBV15
j_call: TRBJ2-3
cdr3_length: 15
cdr3_aa: CATSRLRQATDTQYF
cdr3_nt: TGTGCCACCAGCAGACTTCGACAGGCCACAGATACGCAGTATTTT

d_call: TRBD2
clone_size: .
v_call: TRBV30
j_call: TRBJ2-1
cdr3_length: 14
cdr3_aa: CAWSSGRTYNDQCF
cdr3_nt: TGTGCCTGGTCTAGCGGGAGGACCTACAATGATCAGTGCTTC

d_call: TRBD1
clone_size: .
v_call: TRBV20-1
j_call: TRBJ1-6
cdr3_length: 16
cdr3_aa: CSARGWTGRLDSPLHF
cdr3_nt: TGCAGTGCTAGAGGTTGGACAGGGCGATTAGATTCACCCCTCCACTTT

d_call: TRBD2
clone_size: many
v_call: TRBV20-1
j_call: TRBJ2-7
cdr3_length: 14
cdr3_aa: CSAKTSGRVREQYF
cdr3_nt: TGCAGTGCTAAGACTAGCGGGAGAGTGAGGGAGCAGTACTTC

d_call: TRBD1
clone_size: few
v_call: TRBV6-1
j_call: TRBJ2-1
cdr3_length: 17
cdr3_aa: CASGWDRGLGSYNEQFF
cdr3_nt: TGTGCCAGCGGGTGGGACAGGGGTTTAGGCTCCTACAATGAGCAGTTCTTC

d_call: .
clone_size: few
v_call: TRBV7-3
j_call: TRBJ1-5
cdr3_length: 13
cdr3_aa: CASSLNQDQPQHF
cdr3_nt: TGTGCCAGCAGCTTAAACCAGGATCAGCCCCAGCATTTT

d_call: TRBD1
clone_size: many
v_call: TRBV30
j_call: TRBJ2-5
cdr3_length: 13
cdr3_aa: CAWRDRGKETQYF
cdr3_nt: TGTGCCTGGAGAGACAGGGGAAAAGAGACCCAGTACTTC

d_call: .
clone_size: .
v_call: TRBV29-1
j_call: TRBJ1-1
cdr3_length: 13
cdr3_aa: CSVDGGAHTEAFF
cdr3_nt: TGCAGCGTTGACGGGGGGGCGCACACTGAAGCTTTCTTT

d_call: .
clone_size: many
v_call: TRBV29-1
j_call: TRBJ2-3
cdr3_length: 16
cdr3_aa: CSVDSRGGYSTDTQYF
cdr3_nt: TGCAGCGTTGATTCCCGCGGGGGCTACTCCACAGATACGCAGTATTTT